This entry concerns a single TCR beta chain. Primed by a sample-barcoded 5' primer and a J-beta primer mix, a second PCR proceeded for about 7 to 11 cycles. TCRdb reprocessed the 5' RACE reads with MiXCR, giving one entry per CDR3 protein. In the table there are approximately 800,000 distinct CDR3 sequences, roughly 34% of which are singletons. From germline, CDR1 is LGHNA and CDR2 YNFKEQ. The CDR3 covers 18 residues. The individuals who served as donors were healthy Caucasians living in Russia, aged about 6 to 90. Each individual donor underwent a draw of approximately 10 milliliters of peripheral blood. The sample comes from a study of blood T cells in healthy people across ages. Study summary: Every two T cells gave about one barcoded beta molecule via template switching.

The source of this sequence is a man aged 18 to 30 in good health. The chain couples TRBV4-2 to TRBJ2-1; TRBD2 aligns across 10 bases. The J call may be in error: the DNA end matches TRBJ2-7 better. Sequenced sample: blood. Here the CDR3 reads CASSQTLLAGKHYNEQYF. CDR3 in DNA: TGTGCCAGCAGCCAGACGTTACTAGCGGGGAAGCACTACAATGAGCAGTACTTC.